One sample yielded the 18 T cell receptor beta chains listed below, sequenced in a study of shared clonotypes between healthy human individuals (dated by TCRdb to the early 2020s). The library was produced with the immunoSEQ multiplex PCR assay. TCRdb re-hosts the immuneACCESS table, in-frame sequences only. Its copies lack some clones; in the studies checked, an unresolved V gene accounts for under half of them, and the cause for the rest is not known. Counted in this sample were approximately 1,500,000 clones; nearly 99% of them appeared once. The biggest ten clones account for approximately 0.44% of the sample. The material sequenced was naive CD4+ T cells sorted from blood. The sample's cell subset or site label is to be understood as: CD45RA+ positively selected. These receptors were collected from a man in his thirties or forties in good health.

This rearrangement joins TRBV15 to TRBJ2-7, with D uncertain. The CDR3 totals 15 residues. V lost 3 bases and J 3 bases, leaving 15 bases between the germline ends. Germline V lookup: CDR1 LNHNV, CDR2 YYDKDF (reference sequence). As DNA, the CDR3 is TGTGCCACCAGCAGGGGTATAGGGCCGGACTACGAGCAGTACTTC. The encoded protein is CATSRGIGPDYEQYF.

The chain links TRBV7-2 to TRBJ1-5, with a tentative D call TRBD1 (5 bases). The CDR3 totals 14 residues. The V gene lost 5 bases and the J gene lost 1 base, with 9 bases spanning the gap. From germline, CDR1 is SGHTA and CDR2 FQGNSA. The CDR3 is CASSAGLSNQPQHF. The CDR3 DNA is TGTGCCAGCAGCGCAGGGTTGAGCAATCAGCCCCAGCATTTT.

This sequence joins TRBV29-1 and TRBJ2-7; TRBD1 matches 8 bases. There are 14 residues in the CDR3. V dropped 6 bases and J dropped 3; count of bases not matched to a gene: 10. Germline CDR1 reads SQVTM; CDR2 reads ANQGSEA. The CDR3 sequence: CSVVPDRDLYEQYF. The DNA of the CDR3 is TGCAGCGTGGTCCCGGACAGGGACCTCTACGAGCAGTACTTC.

Here the CDR3 DNA reads TGTGCCAGCAGCATGAATGCAGGGGCCTACGAGCAGTACTTC. As protein: CASSMNAGAYEQYF. The chain uses TRBV7-8 and TRBJ2-7; D perhaps matches TRBD1 (6 bases). V shed 5 bases and J shed 2 bases, with 13 bases lying between them. CDR1 and CDR2 from the germline V gene are SGHVS and FQNEAQ. The CDR3 sequence is 14 residues long.

The chain joins TRBV6-5 to TRBJ2-5; TRBD1 is a possible D gene (5 bases). The ends were cut back, 4 bases at V and 5 bases at J, with 14 bases in the middle. The CDR3 covers 14 residues. CDR1 is MNHEY, CDR2 SVGAGI, per germline. CDR3 residues: CASSLTRAAETQYF. CDR3 coding DNA: TGTGCCAGCAGTTTGACCAGGGCTGCGGAGACCCAGTACTTC.

The V call is TRBV28, the J call TRBJ2-5; 11 bases match TRBD2. V was pared by 5 bases and J by 6 bases, with 11 bases of the junction left unmatched. CDR3 length: 16 amino acids. Germline lookup yields CDR1 MDHEN and CDR2 SYDVKM. CDR3 bases: TGTGCCAGCAGTGTCCGTGGAACTAGCGGGAGCAAGACCCAGTACTTC. Translated, it gives CASSVRGTSGSKTQYF.

J is TRBJ2-7 and V is TRBV6-6; 9 bases line up with TRBD1. The CDR3 sequence is 14 residues long. Germline V gene data show CDR1 as MNHNY and CDR2 as SVGAGI (reference sequence). J lost 5 bases, V lost 6 bases, and 8 bases had no gene match. CDR3 nucleotide sequence: TGTGCCAGCAGCCACGGGACAGGGTATGACGAGCAGTACTTC. It specifies CASSHGTGYDEQYF.

This clone was counted a few times. The chain couples TRBV5-1 to TRBJ1-2; D perhaps matches TRBD1 (5 bases). Germline V gene sequence: CDR1 SGHRS, CDR2 YFSETQ. Trimming took off 0 bases at V and 4 bases at J, with 13 bases between the two ends. The CDR3 sequence is 15 residues long. DNA for the CDR3: TGCGCCAGCAGCTTGGGATCACCCGGGACCTATGGCTACACCTTC. Encoded protein: CASSLGSPGTYGYTF.

This chain links TRBV19 with TRBJ2-3, with 7 bases that match TRBD2. J lost 4 bases, V lost 7 bases, and 5 bases had no gene match. The length of the CDR3 is 13 residues. Germline V gene sequence: CDR1 LNHDA, CDR2 SQIVND (reference sequence). The CDR3: CASTGGGSDTQYF. The CDR3 DNA reads as TGTGCCAGTACCGGGGGAGGGTCAGATACGCAGTATTTT.

This rearrangement joins TRBV15 to TRBJ2-3, with 7 bases fitting TRBD2. CDR1 and CDR2 (germline): LNHNV, YYDKDF (reference sequence). This CDR3 comprises 16 residues. The junction had 7 bases not matched to a gene; V was cut back by 0 bases and J by 4 bases. The CDR3 reads CATSRDRAGVADTQYF. The CDR3 coding sequence is TGTGCCACCAGCAGAGATCGGGCGGGAGTGGCAGATACGCAGTATTTT.

This rearrangement joins TRBV28 to TRBJ2-7; D is perhaps TRBD2 (6 bases). The CDR3 has 14 residues. Germline assignment: CDR1 MDHEN and CDR2 SYDVKM. Trimming shortened V by 10 bases and J by 2 bases, and 18 bases separated the two germline ends. This CDR3 reads CATGDPFAAYEQYF. CDR3 in DNA: TGTGCCACGGGAGACCCCTTCGCGGCCTACGAGCAGTACTTC.

The chain joins TRBV5-1 to TRBJ1-2, with a weak D call TRBD1 (5 bases). CDR1 is SGHRS and CDR2 is YFSETQ in the germline V gene. The CDR3 runs 13 residues. V lost 0 bases and J lost 7, with 10 bases in between. The CDR3 DNA reads TGCGCCAGCAGCTTGGAGGGGTCGTTTGGCTACACCTTC. Protein: CASSLEGSFGYTF.

The chain uses TRBV7-9 and TRBJ2-3; 7 bases are shared with TRBD2. J lost 0 bases, V lost 5 bases, and 11 bases had no gene match. Germline V CDR1 and CDR2: SEHNR, FQNEAQ (reference sequence). The CDR3 runs 17 residues. The CDR3 DNA sequence: TGTGCCAGCAGCCCCCCCTATAGCGGGTCTAGCACAGATACGCAGTATTTT. It yields the protein CASSPPYSGSSTDTQYF.

The V and J genes are TRBV28 and TRBJ1-5; D is perhaps TRBD1 (5 bases). Germline values: CDR1 MDHEN, CDR2 SYDVKM. Trimming stripped 5 bases from V and 7 bases from J, with 15 bases between. The CDR3 spans 14 residues. The CDR3 nucleotides are TGTGCCAGCAGTCTAGAGGGGAGGGCGCAGCCCCAGCATTTT. Its translation is CASSLEGRAQPQHF.

The chain uses TRBV19 and TRBJ1-1; D gene unclear. The CDR3 has 16 residues. Germline assignment: CDR1 LNHDA and CDR2 SQIVND (reference sequence). V lost 8 bases, J lost 1 base, and 20 bases lay in between. DNA for the CDR3: TGTGCCAGTTGTACAGACTGGTCCGAATCGAACACTGAAGCTTTCTTT. Translated: CASCTDWSESNTEAFF.

This chain links TRBV27 with TRBJ2-7, with a tentative D call TRBD1 (6 bases). Trimming stripped 7 bases from V and 2 bases from J, with 15 bases between. The CDR3 covers 14 residues. Germline lookup yields CDR1 MNHEY and CDR2 SMNVEV (reference sequence). The chain's CDR3 is CASKGHGLPYEQYF. The CDR3 DNA follows: TGTGCCAGCAAGGGACACGGGCTTCCCTACGAGCAGTACTTC.

This clone was counted once. This same CDR3 is encoded by further DNA sequences in the sample. The rearrangement joins TRBV19 to TRBJ2-3; D is ambiguous. V was trimmed by 1 base and J by 0 bases, leaving 5 bases between them. This CDR3 contains 14 residues. Germline CDR1 LNHDA, CDR2 SQIVND (reference sequence). CDR3 DNA sequence: TGTGCCAGTAGTATAGCCGTAAGCACAGATACGCAGTATTTT. Translation gives CASSIAVSTDTQYF.

The chain couples TRBV27 to TRBJ2-1; 11 bases line up with TRBD2. CDR1 is MNHEY and CDR2 is SMNVEV in the germline V gene (reference sequence). V trimming: 6 bases; J trimming: 9 bases; junction bases outside the gene matches: 4. The CDR3 has 13 amino acids. The CDR3 DNA reads as TGTGCCAGCAGGGGACTAGCGGACAGTGAGCAGTTCTTC. Translating it yields CASRGLADSEQFF.